One and the same sample provided the 15 T cell receptor beta chains below, sequenced in a study of vaccination and CD4 T cells after COVID-19. Sequence data for DNA of cultured CD4+ T cells were generated by the Oncomine TCR Beta short-read assay. One entry per CDR3 protein results from TCRdb running MiXCR on the PCR reads. The table records approximately 15,000 distinct CDR3 sequences, about 50% of them present only once. As to treatment: roughly 10-day PBMC culture with coronavirus spike peptide pools or control peptides (ViraFEST assay). For these TCRs, the target antigens are not known. Sequenced sample: CD4+ T cells from blood, cultured in vitro. Receptors originate from a human donor who had recovered from COVID-19.

The chain employs TRBV28 and TRBJ2-1, with D tentatively TRBD1 (6 bases). This CDR3 is built from 13 residues. The V end was cut by 8 bases, the J end by 13 bases, with 21 bases between. Germline CDR1 is MDHEN and CDR2 is SYDVKM. CDR3 loop: CASHPPTGLGQFF. The CDR3 DNA reads as TGTGCCAGCCACCCCCCAACAGGGTTAGGTCAGTTCTTC.

This clonotype was picked up a small number of times. The chain links TRBV6-5 to TRBJ1-1, with a possible D match to TRBD1 (5 bases). Trimming stripped 4 bases from V and 0 bases from J, with 15 bases between. This CDR3 has 16 amino acids. CDR1 MNHEY and CDR2 SVGAGI come from the germline V gene. CDR3 amino acids: CASSSGQGGMNTEAFF. The CDR3 coding sequence is TGTGCCAGCAGTTCGGGTCAGGGAGGCATGAACACTGAAGCTTTCTTT.

This clonotype was seen just once. Since the CDR3 does not end with the conserved phenylalanine or tryptophan, this likely comes from a read error. The DNA is omitted, as the CDR3 cannot be located on it reliably, and the CDR3 follows TCRdb's listing. The J gene is TRBJ2-1, the V gene TRBV21-1; the table calls TRBD2, which could not be checked here. TRBV21-1 is deemed a pseudogene. Termini included, the CDR3 measures 16 amino acids. The CDR3 sequence is CASRDLLAELDNEQFL.

This clonotype was observed a handful of times. The genes are TRBV19 and TRBJ2-2, with D possibly matching TRBD2 (6 bases). Germline V gene sequence: CDR1 LNHDA, CDR2 SQIVND (reference sequence). CDR3 length equals 15 residues. V lost 5 bases and J lost 8, with 18 bases in between. Here the CDR3 reads CASSATSGGRGELFF. In DNA form, the CDR3 reads TGTGCCAGTAGTGCCACTTCCGGGGGTCGGGGGGAGCTGTTTTTT.

This sequence joins TRBV15 and TRBJ2-7; the D call may be TRBD1 or TRBD2 (5 bases each). CDR3 length: 14 residues. V was shortened by 0 bases and J by 4 bases, with 10 bases between the two germline ends. Germline CDR1 reads LNHNV; CDR2 reads YYDKDF (reference sequence). CDR3 bases: TGTGCCACCAGCAGAGAGGGGGTGGGGTACGAGCAGTACTTC. Amino acid sequence: CATSREGVGYEQYF.

The chain joins TRBV20-1 to TRBJ2-6; possibly TRBD1 or TRBD2 for D (6 bases each). There are 17 residues in the CDR3. Germline loops: CDR1 DFQATT, CDR2 SNEGSKA (reference sequence). The ends were cut back, 4 bases at V and 3 bases at J, with 19 bases in the middle. CDR3 in amino acids: CSAIKGGRSLGANVLTF. DNA for the CDR3: TGCAGTGCTATCAAAGGGGGGCGGAGCCTTGGGGCCAACGTCCTGACTTTC.

The table lists this clonotype with a count of one. The J gene is TRBJ2-7, the V gene TRBV6-1, with D perhaps assigned TRBD1 or TRBD2 (5 bases each). CDR3 size: 17 residues. V was trimmed by 8 bases and J by 2 bases, leaving 25 bases between them. Germline lookup yields CDR1 MNHNS and CDR2 SASEGT. This chain's CDR3 is CASAPRAITGHPYEQYF. CDR3 coding DNA: TGTGCCAGCGCCCCTCGGGCTATCACGGGGCACCCCTACGAGCAGTACTTC.

This chain links TRBV27 with TRBJ1-1; D remains unclear. V lost 5 bases, J lost 10 bases, and 14 bases lay in between. This CDR3 spans 12 amino acids. Germline-derived CDR1 and CDR2 are MNHEY and SMNVEV (reference sequence). The CDR3: CASSRGGLGAFF. The CDR3 nucleotides are TGTGCCAGCAGTCGGGGAGGGTTGGGAGCTTTCTTT.

This chain links TRBV6-1 with TRBJ1-1; D is unresolved. Trimming removed 8 bases from V and 3 bases from J, with 13 bases in between. This CDR3 is 13 amino acids long. Germline-derived CDR1 and CDR2 are MNHNS and SASEGT. The DNA of the CDR3 is TGTGCCAGCCGGCAGATTGTGGACACTGAAGCTTTCTTT. This translates into CASRQIVDTEAFF.

The chain recombines TRBV28 with TRBJ2-3, with 9 bases lining up with TRBD2. From germline, CDR1 is MDHEN and CDR2 SYDVKM. V lost 3 bases to trimming and J lost 3 bases; unmatched junction nucleotides: 7. This CDR3 region has 16 residues. DNA for the CDR3: TGTGCCAGCAGTTTTCCTCTGGCGGGAGGGACAGATACGCAGTATTTT. Translated, it gives CASSFPLAGGTDTQYF.

The chain couples TRBV5-1 to TRBJ2-7; D is possibly TRBD1 (6 bases). V was shortened by 0 bases and J by 3 bases, with 13 bases between the two germline ends. The CDR3 loop spans 15 amino acids. Germline V gene data show CDR1 as SGHRS and CDR2 as YFSETQ. CDR3 protein: CASSLARRGHYEQYF. The CDR3 DNA reads TGCGCCAGCAGCTTGGCCCGCAGGGGTCACTACGAGCAGTACTTC.

The V call is TRBV5-1, the J call TRBJ2-1; 10 bases are a match to TRBD2. In germline, CDR1 is SGHRS, CDR2 YFSETQ. J was trimmed by 9 bases and V by 4 bases; bases with no gene match: 13. This CDR3 is 16 amino acids long. CDR3 DNA: TGCGCCAGCAGCGCCTCTATAGCGGGGGGAGGGGTTGAGCAGTTCTTC. It yields the protein CASSASIAGGGVEQFF.

This sequence joins TRBV5-1 and TRBJ2-7; 7 bases map to TRBD2. There are 14 residues in the CDR3. The junction had 6 bases not matched to a gene; V was cut back by 2 bases and J by 4 bases. The germline V gene encodes CDR1 SGHRS and CDR2 YFSETQ. This chain's CDR3 is CASSFREDRYEQYF. The CDR3, as DNA: TGCGCCAGCAGCTTCCGGGAGGACCGTTACGAGCAGTACTTC.

This clonotype was seen just once. The CDR3 DNA reads TGTGCCAGCAGCGTAGCTGGCAGAAACTATGGCTACACCTTC. Its translation is CASSVAGRNYGYTF. The gene calls are TRBV9 and TRBJ1-2; no definite D call. The CDR3 is 14 residues long. V was pared by 0 bases and J by 2 bases, with 8 bases between. Germline V gene data show CDR1 as SGDLS and CDR2 as YYNGEE.

The genes are TRBV6-5 and TRBJ2-7; 7 bases line up with TRBD2. The CDR3 loop spans 15 amino acids. Germline assignment: CDR1 MNHEY and CDR2 SVGAGI. V lost 2 bases to trimming and J lost 6 bases; unmatched junction nucleotides: 10. CDR3 protein: CASSYETGTITEQYF. CDR3 DNA sequence: TGTGCCAGCAGTTACGAAACCGGGACTATTACCGAGCAGTACTTC.